This T cell receptor beta chain was sequenced in a study of blood T cells in healthy people across ages. Study-level findings and limits: Donors of long life had a larger count of naive CD4+ cells and greater diversity than aged donors.

This clonotype was seen a handful of times. Its antigen is not identified. Next came a second PCR, run for roughly 6 to 11 cycles, which used a sample-barcoded 5' primer along with a J-beta primer mix. Each cDNA was tagged by a template-switch adaptor containing 12 random nucleotides. Using its own MiXCR run on the 5' RACE reads, TCRdb lists one record per CDR3 protein. The data contain 650,000 to 900,000 distinct CDR3 sequences, under 80% of them singletons. Sequencing input: blood. The sequence was obtained from a young man in good health.

The CDR3 nucleotides are TGTGCCAGCAGCTTAGGCCCCGTACAGCGGGGGACCTACGAGCAGTACTTC. This sequence encodes CASSLGPVQRGTYEQYF. V usage is TRBV7-2 and J usage is TRBJ2-7; 8 bases agree with TRBD2. Germline CDR1 is SGHTA and CDR2 is FQGNSA. Trimming cost V 1 base and J 2 bases; bases outside gene matches: 10. The CDR3 has 17 amino acids.